These 26 T cell receptor beta chains originate from one sample sequenced in a study of T-cell memory formation after mild COVID-19. One entry per CDR3 protein results from TCRdb running MiXCR on the 5' RACE reads. The sample has about 340,000 distinct CDR3 sequences, approximately 21% seen once. Sequencing was performed on PBMCs or a T cell subset sorted from them (not recorded which). The receptor set was obtained from an adult woman who had mild COVID-19 (a few samples of this study predate the infection). Cell type and time point are not known.

This clonotype was counted between two and nine times. The chain combines TRBV29-1 with TRBJ2-1; 11 bases map to TRBD2. CDR3 length: 14 amino acids. V lost 2 bases, J lost 4 bases, and 1 base stayed unmatched. Germline CDR1 is SQVTM and CDR2 is ANQGSEA. CDR3 sequence reads: CSVELAGGYNEQFF. In DNA form, the CDR3 reads TGCAGCGTTGAACTAGCGGGGGGTTACAATGAGCAGTTCTTC.

This clonotype has just a few counts. The gene calls are TRBV5-1 and TRBJ2-3, with D perhaps TRBD1 or TRBD2 (5 bases each). Trimming removed 0 bases from V and 6 bases from J, with 14 bases in between. CDR3 length equals 15 residues. CDR1 SGHRS and CDR2 YFSETQ come from the germline V gene. The CDR3 reads CASSLEGRTLDTQYF. DNA of the CDR3: TGCGCCAGCAGCTTGGAGGGACGGACCTTGGATACGCAGTATTTT.

In its sample, this clonotype was seen a few times. The V and J genes are TRBV5-1 and TRBJ2-7; the D gene is possibly TRBD2 (6 bases). Germline CDR1 is SGHRS and CDR2 is YFSETQ. The CDR3 loop spans 16 amino acids. Trimming stripped 5 bases from V and 7 bases from J, with 25 bases between. The CDR3: CASRKGTGGTLGEQYF. The DNA of the CDR3 is TGCGCCAGCAGGAAGGGCACAGGAGGGACGTTAGGAGAGCAGTACTTC.

V and J are TRBV15 and TRBJ2-7, with TRBD2 matching 12 bases. The CDR3 totals 15 residues. Germline V gene lookup returns CDR1 LNHNV and CDR2 YYDKDF (reference sequence). The V gene end was trimmed by 2 bases and the J gene end by 5 bases; junction bases not matched to a gene: 4. CDR3 residues: CATSRKGLAGNEQYF. CDR3 nucleotides: TGTGCCACCAGCAGAAAAGGACTAGCGGGAAACGAGCAGTACTTC.

J is TRBJ2-1 and V is TRBV6-1; D call uncertain. Germline V CDR1 and CDR2: MNHNS, SASEGT. This CDR3 region has 15 residues. V lost 5 bases and J lost 6, with 17 bases in between. This chain's CDR3 is CASSWGTQLPNEQFF. The CDR3 nucleotides are TGTGCCAGCAGTTGGGGAACCCAACTTCCCAATGAGCAGTTCTTC.

This clonotype was counted between two and nine times. The chain joins TRBV20-1 to TRBJ2-1; TRBD2 aligns across 11 bases. The germline V gene has CDR1 DFQATT and CDR2 SNEGSKA (reference sequence). V lost 6 bases, J lost 8 bases, and 12 bases stayed unmatched. The CDR3 consists of 15 residues. The CDR3 DNA reads as TGCAGTGCAACTTCCGGGACTAGCGGTTTGGATGAGCAGTTCTTC. It translates to CSATSGTSGLDEQFF.

V and J are TRBV15 and TRBJ2-7, with 8 bases lining up with TRBD1. In germline, CDR1 is LNHNV, CDR2 YYDKDF (reference sequence). The CDR3 sequence is 15 residues long. Unmatched junction bases numbered 5, after V lost 2 bases and J lost 2 bases. The CDR3 reads CATSRLGTGTYEQYF. CDR3 DNA sequence: TGTGCCACCAGCAGACTCGGGACAGGCACCTACGAGCAGTACTTC.

The genes are TRBV11-3 and TRBJ2-7; 13 bases are a match to TRBD2. Unmatched junction bases numbered 9, after V lost 5 bases and J lost 5 bases. Germline V gene sequence: CDR1 SGHNT, CDR2 YENEEA. The CDR3 runs to 16 residues. The CDR3 region has the DNA TGTGCCAGCAGCCCGTGGACTAGCGGGAGCAGCGACGAGCAGTACTTC. It translates to CASSPWTSGSSDEQYF.

This chain links TRBV24-1 with TRBJ1-2, with D perhaps matching TRBD1 (6 bases). The CDR3 extends over 13 amino acids. CDR1 KGHDR and CDR2 SFDVKD come from the germline V gene. The germline V and J ends were trimmed by 9 bases and 6 bases, with 16 bases remaining between them. The CDR3 region has the DNA TGTGCCACCTCGACAGGTAACGAACATGGCTACACCTTC. Its protein product is CATSTGNEHGYTF.

The chain couples TRBV7-7 to TRBJ2-2; 9 bases align to TRBD1. CDR1 and CDR2 (germline): SSHAT, FNYEAQ (reference sequence). The ends lost 5 bases at V and 1 base at J; junction bases unmatched: 5. This CDR3 contains 16 residues. CDR3 DNA sequence: TGTGCCAGCAGCCGTGACAGGGGGTTGAACACCGGGGAGCTGTTTTTT. It yields the protein CASSRDRGLNTGELFF.

The chain employs TRBV6-2 or TRBV6-3 and TRBJ1-5; TRBD1 might be the D (6 bases). The CDR3 loop spans 16 amino acids. The germline V gene has CDR1 MNHEY and CDR2 SVGEGT. Between the trimmed V and J ends, which lost 4 bases and 5 bases, there was a span of 18 bases. The CDR3 region has the DNA TGTGCCAGCAGTTCCGAACTTGACAGGCTGGATCAGCCCCAGCATTTT. Translation gives CASSSELDRLDQPQHF.

This clonotype was recorded a few times. The genes are TRBV3-1 and TRBJ1-1; maybe TRBD1 (5 bases). Germline-derived CDR1 and CDR2 are LGHDT and YNNKEL (reference sequence). CDR3 length equals 12 residues. V lost 6 bases and J 6 bases, leaving 11 bases between the germline ends. CDR3 in DNA: TGTGCCAGCAGGTCACAGGTCTCTGAAGCTTTCTTT. It is translated as CASRSQVSEAFF.

This clonotype was recorded a few times. V is TRBV6-5 and J is TRBJ1-1; possible D gene TRBD1, 6 bases. This CDR3 region has 13 residues. V lost 7 bases and J 7 bases, leaving 16 bases between the germline ends. From germline, CDR1 is MNHEY and CDR2 SVGAGI. The CDR3 sequence is CASIGGGKVEAFF. The DNA for the CDR3 is TGTGCCAGCATAGGGGGGGGGAAGGTTGAAGCTTTCTTT.

The rearrangement joins TRBV29-1 to TRBJ2-1, with 7 bases lining up with TRBD2. CDR3 size: 12 residues. CDR1 SQVTM and CDR2 ANQGSEA come from the germline V gene. The V segment lost 4 bases and the J segment 7 bases; nucleotides outside the gene matches: 4. CDR3 in amino acids: CSVGGGLNEQFF. The DNA for the CDR3 is TGCAGCGTTGGGGGGGGATTGAATGAGCAGTTCTTC.

The chain recombines TRBV5-1 with TRBJ2-7, with TRBD2 as a possible D gene (7 bases). The CDR3 has 14 residues. Germline CDR1 reads SGHRS; CDR2 reads YFSETQ. V gave up 4 bases and J gave up 2 bases, with 13 bases separating them. The DNA of the CDR3 is TGCGCCAGCAGCCGAGGGGGGGAAACCTACGAGCAGTACTTC. Translation gives CASSRGGETYEQYF.

The CDR3 protein is CASSSAMRGKNEQFF. As DNA, the CDR3 is TGTGCCAGCAGCTCGGCCATGCGGGGTAAAAATGAGCAGTTCTTC. The chain has TRBV13 and TRBJ2-1, with D tentatively TRBD2 (6 bases). The V gene lost 4 bases and the J gene lost 7 bases, with 17 bases spanning the gap. Germline CDR1 PRHDT, CDR2 FYEKMQ (reference sequence). CDR3 size: 15 residues.

This clonotype has only a few counts. This chain uses TRBV6-1 with TRBJ2-1; 14 bases agree with TRBD2. The V segment lost 6 bases and the J segment 8 bases; nucleotides outside the gene matches: 6. CDR3 length equals 15 residues. From germline, CDR1 is MNHNS and CDR2 SASEGT. The CDR3 is CASRSGTSGSDEQFF. The CDR3 DNA reads as TGTGCCAGCAGAAGCGGGACTAGCGGGAGCGATGAGCAGTTCTTC.

This clonotype was picked up a small number of times. The rearrangement joins TRBV7-9 to TRBJ1-1; tentatively, D is TRBD1 (6 bases). This CDR3 is 16 amino acids long. Germline loops: CDR1 SEHNR, CDR2 FQNEAQ (reference sequence). The V end lost 3 bases, the J end lost 4 bases, and 18 bases lay between the germline ends. CDR3 amino acids: CASSLGRQESPTEAFF. The DNA of the CDR3 is TGTGCCAGCAGCTTGGGCAGACAGGAGAGCCCCACTGAAGCTTTCTTT.

In this sample, this clonotype turned up a few times. The chain has TRBV10-3 and TRBJ1-1; D may be TRBD1 (5 bases). Trimming shortened V by 3 bases and J by 6 bases, and 11 bases separated the two germline ends. The CDR3 covers 13 residues. The germline CDR1 and CDR2 sequences are ENHRY and SYGVKD. The CDR3, as DNA: TGTGCCATCAGTGACGAGGGGTTCCCTGAAGCTTTCTTT. Protein sequence: CAISDEGFPEAFF.

As concerns this clonotype: It is unclear where the CDR3 begins or ends on the DNA, so no DNA is shown, and the CDR3 is as TCRdb lists it. V gene TRBV9 combines with J gene TRBJ1-1; the DNA was not compared with TRBD1, the D call given in the table. Germline CDR1 is SGDLS and CDR2 is YYNGEE. Counting both end residues, the CDR3 totals 14 amino acids. CDR3 sequence: CASSFGQGSTEALF.

This clonotype appeared a few times. The chain links TRBV5-1 to TRBJ2-5; D gene ambiguous. Trimming removed 2 bases from V and 0 bases from J, with 8 bases in between. The CDR3 is 14 amino acids. Germline-derived CDR1 and CDR2 are SGHRS and YFSETQ. CDR3 nucleotide sequence: TGCGCCAGCAGCTTTATCAGCAACCAAGAGACCCAGTACTTC. It specifies CASSFISNQETQYF.

This clonotype appeared many times. This chain links TRBV7-2 with TRBJ2-7; unclear D gene. This CDR3 has 13 amino acids. V lost 1 base to trimming and J lost 6 bases, with 10 bases between them. CDR1 and CDR2 (germline): SGHTA, FQGNSA. The CDR3 nucleotides read TGTGCCAGCAGCTTAGGGCCCTCCGGCGAGCAGTACTTC. This encodes CASSLGPSGEQYF.

A few counts support this clonotype. This chain links TRBV5-5 with TRBJ2-1, with D possibly being TRBD2 (6 bases). V was shortened by 0 bases and J by 5 bases, with 12 bases between the two germline ends. The germline V gene encodes CDR1 SGHKS and CDR2 YYEKEE (reference sequence). CDR3 size: 15 residues. The CDR3 nucleotides read TGTGCCAGCAGCTTGGGAGGAGGGGCAAACAATGAGCAGTTCTTC. It translates to CASSLGGGANNEQFF.

Ten or more counts support this clonotype. This chain uses TRBV12-3 or TRBV12-4 with TRBJ1-1; no definite D call. This CDR3 is built from 13 residues. Trimming stripped 6 bases from V and 0 bases from J, with 8 bases between. In DNA, the CDR3 is TGTGCCAGCAGCTTTCAGATGAACACTGAAGCTTTCTTT. Translation: CASSFQMNTEAFF.

This clonotype was seen more than once but under ten times. V usage is TRBV7-6 and J usage is TRBJ2-1, with D perhaps matching TRBD1 or TRBD2 (6 bases each). Trimming removed 4 bases from V and 9 bases from J, with 28 bases in between. CDR1 and CDR2 from the germline V gene are SGHVS and FNYEAQ. The length of the CDR3 is 18 residues. This CDR3 is CASSSNVIRGPYKGEQFF. The DNA of the CDR3 is TGTGCCAGCAGCTCCAATGTCATCCGGGGGCCTTACAAGGGTGAGCAGTTCTTC.

The chain recombines TRBV18 with TRBJ2-4; D unresolved. The CDR3 consists of 17 residues. Germline V gene lookup returns CDR1 KGHSH and CDR2 LQKENI. Trimming took off 0 bases at V and 0 bases at J, with 12 bases between the two ends. The DNA of the CDR3 is TGTGCCAGCTCACCACCGAAGGAGTCCGTAGCCAAAAACATTCAGTACTTC. Translation gives CASSPPKESVAKNIQYF.